A single sample is the source of the 18 T cell receptor beta chains below, sequenced in a study of cytomegalovirus exposure and HLA in healthy donors. The method was immunoSEQ multiplex PCR; TCRdb's version includes in-frame clones alone and lacks a portion of them. The table records more than 120,000 clones, around 87% of them present only once. Source material: PBMCs. The source is a man between 18 and 29 years old in good health and CMV-seropositive.

The chain carries TRBV7-6 and TRBJ2-7, with TRBD2 matching over 7 bases. V was pared by 5 bases and J by 2 bases, with 9 bases of the junction left unmatched. The CDR3 totals 15 residues. CDR1 and CDR2 from the germline V gene are SGHVS and FNYEAQ. The CDR3 nucleotides read TGTGCCAGCAGCCCAGGGTCTAGCGGCCCCTACGAGCAGTACTTC. Amino acids: CASSPGSSGPYEQYF.

The chain couples TRBV2 to TRBJ2-7; 12 bases fit TRBD2. Germline CDR1 reads SNHLY; CDR2 reads FYNNEI. The CDR3 is 15 residues long. V lost 10 bases to trimming and J lost 1 base; unmatched junction nucleotides: 8. The CDR3 nucleotides read TGTGCCACCGACACCCTAGCGGGAGGGTCCTACGAGCAGTACTTC. Encoded protein: CATDTLAGGSYEQYF.

The chain recombines TRBV11-1 with TRBJ2-3; 8 bases map to TRBD2. Germline loops: CDR1 SGHAT, CDR2 FQDESV (reference sequence). The CDR3 contains 16 residues. The V gene end was trimmed by 5 bases and the J gene end by 0 bases; junction bases not matched to a gene: 7. The DNA of the CDR3 is TGTGCCAGCAGCGATCTTAGCGGGATGAGCACAGATACGCAGTATTTT. As protein: CASSDLSGMSTDTQYF.

This chain joins TRBV7-9 and TRBJ1-3; 9 nucleotides line up with TRBD1. This CDR3 has 17 amino acids. Germline V gene lookup returns CDR1 SEHNR and CDR2 FQNEAQ (reference sequence). V lost 5 bases and J lost 1; bases outside the gene matches: 9. In DNA, the CDR3 is TGTGCCAGCAGCGAAAACAGGGGGCGCGGATCTGGAAACACCATATATTTT. This translates into CASSENRGRGSGNTIYF.

CDR3 protein: CAISESGDRNTEAFF. The CDR3 coding sequence is TGTGCCATCAGTGAGTCGGGTGACAGGAACACTGAAGCTTTCTTT. The rearrangement joins TRBV10-3 to TRBJ1-1; tentative D call: TRBD1 (5 bases). The V end lost 0 bases, the J end lost 1 base, and 9 bases lay between the germline ends. In germline, CDR1 is ENHRY, CDR2 SYGVKD. CDR3 size: 15 residues.

The rearrangement joins TRBV11-2 to TRBJ1-2; 8 bases align to TRBD1. J gave up 7 bases and V 5 bases, and 9 bases lay outside the gene matches. This CDR3 contains 14 residues. In germline, CDR1 is SGHAT, CDR2 FQNNGV. CDR3 residues: CASSAPGGWSGYTF. DNA of the CDR3: TGTGCCAGCAGCGCCCCAGGGGGCTGGAGTGGCTACACCTTC.

The gene calls are TRBV7-9 and TRBJ1-1; 7 positions match TRBD1. V lost 8 bases to trimming and J lost 11 bases; unmatched junction nucleotides: 14. The germline V gene has CDR1 SEHNR and CDR2 FQNEAQ (reference sequence). This CDR3 is 13 amino acids long. CDR3 in DNA: TGTGCCAGCCGCCTGACAGGGTCGGACGTGGCTTTCTTT. This translates into CASRLTGSDVAFF.

This clone was found a few times. The V call is TRBV5-4, the J call TRBJ2-2, with a possible D match to TRBD1 (5 bases). V was shortened by 3 bases and J by 4 bases, with 10 bases between the two germline ends. Germline CDR1 SGHNT, CDR2 YYREEE (reference sequence). The CDR3 is made up of 14 amino acids. The CDR3 reads CASSSVGPTGELFF. The CDR3, as DNA: TGTGCCAGCAGCTCCGTGGGGCCCACCGGGGAGCTGTTTTTT.

V and J are TRBV5-1 and TRBJ1-6, with D uncertain. Germline CDR1 SGHRS, CDR2 YFSETQ. Trimming took 0 bases from V and 6 from J, leaving 16 bases between them. This CDR3 comprises 17 residues. In DNA, the CDR3 is TGCGCCAGCAGCTTGGGTAAAGGACTACTTTCTAATTCACCCCTCCACTTT. Translating gives CASSLGKGLLSNSPLHF.

The chain couples TRBV2 to TRBJ2-1; possibly TRBD2 for D (7 bases). The CDR3 covers 15 residues. Per germline, CDR1 SNHLY and CDR2 FYNNEI. Trimming shortened V by 8 bases and J by 6 bases, and 20 bases separated the two germline ends. The CDR3 DNA is TGTGCCAGCCGGGAGGCCGGGGGGCGAGGCAATGAGCAGTTCTTC. Its translation: CASREAGGRGNEQFF.

The V and J genes are TRBV9 and TRBJ2-7; 7 positions match TRBD2. This CDR3 region has 14 residues. The V segment lost 3 bases and the J segment 5 bases; nucleotides outside the gene matches: 8. Germline V gene data show CDR1 as SGDLS and CDR2 as YYNGEE. This CDR3 is CASSARGGSNEQYF. The CDR3 region has the DNA TGTGCCAGCAGCGCACGGGGCGGGAGCAACGAGCAGTACTTC.

The J gene is TRBJ1-2, the V gene TRBV2; 7 nucleotides agree with TRBD1. CDR1 and CDR2 (germline): SNHLY, FYNNEI. This CDR3 is 14 amino acids long. Trimming at V came to 5 bases and at J to 4 bases, leaving 7 bases not matched to a gene. The CDR3: CASSLAGGLYGYTF. In DNA, the CDR3 is TGTGCCAGCAGTCTGGCAGGGGGACTCTATGGCTACACCTTC. Combining the CDR3 with reference TRBV2 and TRBJ1-2 gives the whole variable domain EPEVTQTPSHQVTQMGQEVILRCVPISNHLYFYWYRQILGQKVEFLVSFYNNEISEKSEIFDDQFSVERPDGSNFTLKIRSTKLEDSAMYFCASSLAGGLYGYTFGSGTRLTVV.

This clone was observed once. This chain uses TRBV29-1 with TRBJ2-1, with a weak D call TRBD2 (5 bases). Germline-derived CDR1 and CDR2 are SQVTM and ANQGSEA. V was clipped by 6 bases and J by 3 bases, with 15 bases between them. This CDR3 has 14 residues. The DNA for the CDR3 is TGCAGCGTGCCTCTACTAGGACGCTACAATGAGCAGTTCTTC. This codes for CSVPLLGRYNEQFF.

This clone has just one count. The chain carries TRBV9 and TRBJ2-3; no clear D. Trimming pared 4 bases from V and 5 bases from J, leaving 8 bases between. CDR3 length: 12 residues. Per the germline V gene, CDR1 is SGDLS and CDR2 is YYNGEE. The CDR3 nucleotides are TGTGCCAGCAGCCCTGTATTAGATACGCAGTATTTT. This translates into CASSPVLDTQYF.

The V gene is TRBV10-2, the J gene TRBJ2-1; possibly TRBD1 for D (5 bases). CDR3 length equals 13 residues. CDR1 and CDR2 from the germline V gene are WSHSY and SAAADI. V lost 4 bases and J lost 7, with 11 bases in between. The CDR3 spells CASSVQGLNEQFF. DNA of the CDR3: TGCGCCAGCAGTGTTCAGGGTTTGAATGAGCAGTTCTTC.

This clone has just a few counts. The J gene is TRBJ2-7, the V gene TRBV30, with 7 positions matching TRBD2. Germline V gene lookup returns CDR1 GTSNPN and CDR2 SVGIG (reference sequence). CDR3 size: 12 residues. The V gene end was trimmed by 4 bases and the J gene end by 5 bases; junction bases not matched to a gene: 5. CDR3 in DNA: TGTGCCTGGACCGCGGGAGCGGACGAGCAGTACTTC. This codes for CAWTAGADEQYF.

The chain links TRBV30 to TRBJ2-7; TRBD2 matches at 9 bases. V shed 4 bases, J shed 1 base, and the junction held 8 bases outside the gene matches. The CDR3 is 15 residues long. Germline CDR1 GTSNPN, CDR2 SVGIG (reference sequence). CDR3 in DNA: TGTGCCTGGAAACCTCTAGCGGGGTTATCCTACGAGCAGTACTTC. This gives the protein CAWKPLAGLSYEQYF. Combining the CDR3 with reference TRBV30 and TRBJ2-7 gives the whole variable domain SQTIHQWPATLVQPVGSPLSLECTVEGTSNPNLYWYRQAAGRGLQLLFYSVGIGQISSEVPQNLSASRPQDRQFILSSKKLLLSDSGFYLCAWKPLAGLSYEQYFGPGTRLTVT.

This chain connects TRBV15 to TRBJ2-7; TRBD1 aligns across 8 bases. The germline CDR1 and CDR2 sequences are LNHNV and YYDKDF (reference sequence). Germline trimming cut 5 bases from V and 3 bases from J; bases unmatched to any gene: 9. This CDR3 region has 15 residues. The CDR3 loop reads CATSPKGQGYYEQYF. CDR3 in DNA: TGTGCCACCAGCCCGAAAGGACAGGGCTACTACGAGCAGTACTTC.